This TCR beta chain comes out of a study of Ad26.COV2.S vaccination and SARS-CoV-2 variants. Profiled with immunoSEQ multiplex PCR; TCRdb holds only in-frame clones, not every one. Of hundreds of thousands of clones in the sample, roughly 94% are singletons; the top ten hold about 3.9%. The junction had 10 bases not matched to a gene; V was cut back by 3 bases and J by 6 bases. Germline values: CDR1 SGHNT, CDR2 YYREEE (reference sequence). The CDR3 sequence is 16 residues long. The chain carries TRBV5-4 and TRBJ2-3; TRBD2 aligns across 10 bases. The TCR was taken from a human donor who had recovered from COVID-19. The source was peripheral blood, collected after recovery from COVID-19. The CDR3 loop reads CASSSTLAGGRDTQYF. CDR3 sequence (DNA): TGTGCCAGCAGCTCGACGTTAGCGGGGGGCCGCGATACGCAGTATTTT.